The TCR beta chain under discussion was sequenced for a study of tumor and adjacent non-tumor tissue in lung cancer. Study background: The patients, around 10 men and a handful of women, were about 30 to 85 with stage I to III disease. On average, productive TCRbeta reads reached about 4.17 million per sample. Findings and caveats of the study: Tumor repertoires had a smaller top 100 clone share than normal lung. Significantly higher TCR diversity was found in tumor than normal lung.

A modified ARM-PCR protocol with three rounds of nested PCR amplified TCRbeta. MiXCR was run by TCRdb on the multiplex PCR reads, yielding one entry per CDR3 protein. The data hold about 70,000 distinct CDR3 sequences, with around 73% observed a single time. Concerning this clonotype itself: Antigen: not known.

Trimming cost V 2 bases and J 8 bases; bases outside gene matches: 8. In germline, CDR1 is SEHNR, CDR2 FQNEAQ (reference sequence). The CDR3 is made up of 14 amino acids. No cell sorting was done before RNA was extracted from the tissue. The chain uses TRBV7-9 and TRBJ1-2, with TRBD1 matching 7 bases. What was sequenced was lung tumor tissue. The clonotype comes from a man between 60 and 75 years old with non-small cell lung cancer. CDR3 in DNA: TGTGCCAGCAGCTTATCCGACGGGGGACAGGGCTACACCTTC. This encodes CASSLSDGGQGYTF.